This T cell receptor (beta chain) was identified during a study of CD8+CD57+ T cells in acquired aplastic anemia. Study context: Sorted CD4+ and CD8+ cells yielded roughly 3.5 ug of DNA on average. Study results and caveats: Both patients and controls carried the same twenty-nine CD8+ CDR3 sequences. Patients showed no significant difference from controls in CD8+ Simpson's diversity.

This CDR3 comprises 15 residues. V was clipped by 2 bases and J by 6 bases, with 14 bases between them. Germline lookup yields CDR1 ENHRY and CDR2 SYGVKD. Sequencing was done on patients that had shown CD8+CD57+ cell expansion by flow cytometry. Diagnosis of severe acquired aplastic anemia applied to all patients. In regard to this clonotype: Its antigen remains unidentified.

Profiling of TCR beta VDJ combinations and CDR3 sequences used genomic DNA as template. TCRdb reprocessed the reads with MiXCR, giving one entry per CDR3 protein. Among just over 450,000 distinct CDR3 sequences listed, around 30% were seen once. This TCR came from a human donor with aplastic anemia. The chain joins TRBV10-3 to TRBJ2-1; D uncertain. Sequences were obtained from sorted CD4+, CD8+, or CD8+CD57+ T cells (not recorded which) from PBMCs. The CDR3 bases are TGTGCCATCAGTGAGGAACTGACGGCGGTCAATGAGCAGTTCTTC. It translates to CAISEELTAVNEQFF.